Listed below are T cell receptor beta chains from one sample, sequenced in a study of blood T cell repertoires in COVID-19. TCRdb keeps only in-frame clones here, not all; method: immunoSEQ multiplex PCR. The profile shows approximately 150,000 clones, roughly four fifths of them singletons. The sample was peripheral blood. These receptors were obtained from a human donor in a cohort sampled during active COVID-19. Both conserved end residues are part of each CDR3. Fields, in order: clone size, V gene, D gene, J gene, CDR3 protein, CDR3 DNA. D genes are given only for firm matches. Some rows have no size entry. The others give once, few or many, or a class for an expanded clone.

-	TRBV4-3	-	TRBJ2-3	CASSQGGLTDTQYF	TGCGCCAGCAGCCAAGGGGGCCTGACAGATACGCAGTATTTT
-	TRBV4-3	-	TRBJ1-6	CASSSGWGNSPLHF	TGCGCCAGCAGTTCGGGGTGGGGTAATTCACCCCTCCACTTT
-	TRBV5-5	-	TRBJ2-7	CASSDSVVVEQYF	TGTGCCAGCAGCGACAGTGTAGTCGTCGAGCAGTACTTC
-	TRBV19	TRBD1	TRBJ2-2	CASSTPGQPTGELFF	TGTGCCAGTAGTACGCCGGGACAGCCTACCGGGGAGCTGTTTTTT
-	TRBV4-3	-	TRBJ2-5	CASSQERAGETQYF	TGCGCCAGCAGCCAAGAACGAGCGGGAGAGACCCAGTACTTC
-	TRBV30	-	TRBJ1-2	CAGRGYGYTF	TGTGCCGGCAGGGGCTATGGCTACACCTTC
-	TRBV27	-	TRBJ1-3	CASSLSLGLGGNTIYF	TGTGCCAGCAGTTTATCCCTGGGCCTTGGAGGAAACACCATATATTTT
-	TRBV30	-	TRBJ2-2	CAWSVEYVGELFF	TGTGCCTGGAGTGTAGAGTATGTCGGGGAGCTGTTTTTT
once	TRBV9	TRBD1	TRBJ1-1	CASSARTKTTGPNTEAFF	TGTGCCAGCAGCGCCCGAACCAAGACGACAGGGCCGAACACTGAAGCTTTCTTT
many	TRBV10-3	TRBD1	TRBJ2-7	CASWTGVSYEQYF	TGTGCCTCCTGGACAGGGGTCTCCTACGAGCAGTACTTC
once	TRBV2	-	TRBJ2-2	CASRRASGYTGELFF	TGTGCCAGCAGACGGGCATCGGGGTACACCGGGGAGCTGTTTTTT
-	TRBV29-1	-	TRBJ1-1	CSASDRFNSEAFF	TGCAGCGCCTCAGACAGGTTCAACTCTGAAGCTTTCTTT
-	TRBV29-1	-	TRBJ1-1	CSVDGSEAFF	TGCAGCGTTGATGGCAGTGAAGCTTTCTTT
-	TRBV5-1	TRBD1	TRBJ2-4	CASSTGQGATKNIQYF	TGCGCCAGCAGCACTGGACAGGGGGCGACCAAAAACATTCAGTACTTC
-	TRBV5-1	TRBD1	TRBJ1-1	CASSPGTGGLNTEAFF	TGCGCCAGCAGTCCCGGGACAGGGGGTTTGAACACTGAAGCTTTCTTT
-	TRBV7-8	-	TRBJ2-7	CASSNRRRTNYEQYF	TGTGCCAGCAGTAACCGAAGACGGACAAACTACGAGCAGTACTTC
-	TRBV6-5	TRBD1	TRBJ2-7	CASTKGTGPFYEQYF	TGTGCCAGCACCAAGGGGACAGGGCCCTTCTACGAGCAGTACTTC
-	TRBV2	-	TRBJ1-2	CASIRDRDGYTF	TGTGCCAGCATCAGGGATCGAGATGGCTACACCTTC
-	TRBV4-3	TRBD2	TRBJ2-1	CASSQDWGLAGVEQFF	TGCGCCAGCAGCCAAGATTGGGGACTAGCGGGAGTTGAGCAGTTCTTC
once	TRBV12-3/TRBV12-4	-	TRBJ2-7	CASRRGEDYEQYF	TGTGCCAGCAGACGTGGGGAGGACTACGAGCAGTACTTC
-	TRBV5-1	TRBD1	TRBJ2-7	CASSRDRGESGYEQYF	TGCGCCAGCAGCCGGGACAGGGGCGAATCAGGGTACGAGCAGTACTTC
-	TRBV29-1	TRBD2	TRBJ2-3	CSASTWDYNTDTQYF	TGCAGCGCGTCCACCTGGGACTACAACACAGATACGCAGTATTTT